The rows below give T cell receptor beta chains drawn from one sample of a study of identical twins. One entry per CDR3 protein, called by TCRdb with MiXCR from the 5' RACE reads. The sample records 220,000 or so distinct CDR3 sequences, roughly 7% being singletons. These data were likewise used in another study, on yellow fever vaccine responses in identical twins.

Specimen: memory (CD45RO+) T cells sorted from blood. The source is a woman aged 18 to 35 in good health. Both conserved end residues are part of each CDR3. The size entry is marked missing in some rows and otherwise reads once, few, many or a size class.

size | J | length | V | CDR3
. | TRBJ1-4 | 13 | TRBV20-1 | CSAPTGRNEKLFF
many | TRBJ2-5 | 15 | TRBV12-3/TRBV12-4 | CASSLGYRGGETQYF
many | TRBJ2-2 | 19 | TRBV15 | CATSGTLAGELENTGELFF
few | TRBJ2-5 | 16 | TRBV5-1 | CASSLGGGQAQETQYF
. | TRBJ1-2 | 15 | TRBV5-1 | CASSLGDRAFYGYTF
many | TRBJ2-6 | 15 | TRBV2 | CASRTTGKGANVLTF
few | TRBJ2-6 | 20 | TRBV28 | CASSPPPVGGSYSGANVLTF
many | TRBJ2-7 | 14 | TRBV5-1 | CASSLGGRGDEQYF
many | TRBJ2-5 | 15 | TRBV20-1 | CSAREPAGGQETQYF
. | TRBJ1-6 | 15 | TRBV3-1 | CASSQKTGIGSPLHF
few | TRBJ2-7 | 16 | TRBV27 | CASSLSGGRALYEQYF
few | TRBJ2-5 | 12 | TRBV7-7 | CASSPVGGTQYF
few | TRBJ2-4 | 17 | TRBV27 | CASSLDRRSFGKNIQYF
few | TRBJ1-3 | 16 | TRBV25-1 | CAKTRDTRSSGNTIYF
many | TRBJ1-1 | 14 | TRBV5-1 | CASSVSRGHTEAFF
. | TRBJ2-2 | 14 | TRBV7-9 | CASSLQGIGGELFF
. | TRBJ2-2 | 14 | TRBV5-6 | CAISPGPYSGELFF
. | TRBJ2-4 | 15 | TRBV5-1 | CASSLSGARENIQYF
. | TRBJ1-5 | 16 | TRBV2 | CASRQKTGATNQPQHF
few | TRBJ1-1 | 14 | TRBV3-1 | CASSQLGGNTEAFF
few | TRBJ2-5 | 16 | TRBV7-6 | CASSLASTGLIETQYF
few | TRBJ1-1 | 15 | TRBV28 | CASSLYPGPNTEAFF
many | TRBJ1-1 | 13 | TRBV5-1 | CASSLGPGNAAFF
. | TRBJ1-1 | 13 | TRBV9 | CASSVAGNTEAFF
. | TRBJ2-3 | 12 | TRBV6-2/TRBV6-3 | CASSWGEGTQYF